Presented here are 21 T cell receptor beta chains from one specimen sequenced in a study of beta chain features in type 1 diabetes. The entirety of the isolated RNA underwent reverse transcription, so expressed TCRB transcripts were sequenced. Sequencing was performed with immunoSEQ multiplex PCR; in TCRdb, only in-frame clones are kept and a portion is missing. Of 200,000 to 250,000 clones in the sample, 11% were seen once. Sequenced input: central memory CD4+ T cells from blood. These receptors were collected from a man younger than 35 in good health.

The CDR3 region is CAVQGWGQETQYF. The CDR3 nucleotides are TGTGCCGTTCAGGGCTGGGGGCAAGAGACCCAGTACTTC. The J gene is TRBJ2-5, the V gene TRBV7-6; D is tentatively TRBD1 or TRBD2 (5 bases each). Trimming pared 11 bases from V and 2 bases from J, leaving 15 bases between. This CDR3 comprises 13 residues. Germline assignment: CDR1 SGHVS and CDR2 FNYEAQ.

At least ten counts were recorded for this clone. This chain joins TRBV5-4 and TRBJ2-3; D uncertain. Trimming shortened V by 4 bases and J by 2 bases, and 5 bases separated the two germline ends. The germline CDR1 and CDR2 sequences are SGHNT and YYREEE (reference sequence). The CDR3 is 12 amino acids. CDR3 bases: TGTGCCAGCAGCACCTCCACAGATACGCAGTATTTT. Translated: CASSTSTDTQYF.

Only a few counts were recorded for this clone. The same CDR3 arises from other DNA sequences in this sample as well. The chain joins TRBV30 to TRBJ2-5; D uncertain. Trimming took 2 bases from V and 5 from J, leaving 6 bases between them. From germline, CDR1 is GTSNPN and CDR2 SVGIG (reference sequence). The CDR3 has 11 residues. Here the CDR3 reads CAWSLGETQYF. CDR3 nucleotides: TGTGCCTGGAGTCTTGGGGAGACCCAGTACTTC. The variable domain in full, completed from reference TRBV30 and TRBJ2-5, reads SQTIHQWPATLVQPVGSPLSLECTVEGTSNPNLYWYRQAAGRGLQLLFYSVGIGQISSEVPQNLSASRPQDRQFILSSKKLLLSDSGFYLCAWSLGETQYFGPGTRLLVL.

The CDR3 region has the DNA TGCGCCAGCAGCCAAGATAGTACAGCGGGGCTAGCCAAAAACATTCAGTACTTC. Translating gives CASSQDSTAGLAKNIQYF. J is TRBJ2-4 and V is TRBV4-1, with TRBD2 matching 7 bases. The CDR3 loop spans 18 amino acids. Germline trimming cut 0 bases from V and 0 bases from J; bases unmatched to any gene: 8. CDR1 and CDR2 (germline): MGHRA, YSYEKL.

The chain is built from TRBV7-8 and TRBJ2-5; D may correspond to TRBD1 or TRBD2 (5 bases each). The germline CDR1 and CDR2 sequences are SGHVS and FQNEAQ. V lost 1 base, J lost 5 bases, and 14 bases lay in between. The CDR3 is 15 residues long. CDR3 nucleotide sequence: TGTGCCAGCAGCTTAGGGTCGGGGACCCCGGAGACCCAGTACTTC. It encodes CASSLGSGTPETQYF.

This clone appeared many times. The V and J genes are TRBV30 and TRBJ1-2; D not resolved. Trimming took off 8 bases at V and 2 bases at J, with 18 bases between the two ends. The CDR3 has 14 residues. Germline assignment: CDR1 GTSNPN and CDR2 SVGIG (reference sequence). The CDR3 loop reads CAGKWGALNYGYTF. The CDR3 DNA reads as TGTGCCGGGAAGTGGGGAGCCCTGAACTATGGCTACACCTTC.

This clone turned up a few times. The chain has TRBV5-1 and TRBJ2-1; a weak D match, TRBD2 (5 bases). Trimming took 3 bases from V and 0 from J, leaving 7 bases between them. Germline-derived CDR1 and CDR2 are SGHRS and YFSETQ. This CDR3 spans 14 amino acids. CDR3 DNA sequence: TGCGCCAGCAGCTACGGAGGCTCCTACAATGAGCAGTTCTTC. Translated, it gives CASSYGGSYNEQFF.

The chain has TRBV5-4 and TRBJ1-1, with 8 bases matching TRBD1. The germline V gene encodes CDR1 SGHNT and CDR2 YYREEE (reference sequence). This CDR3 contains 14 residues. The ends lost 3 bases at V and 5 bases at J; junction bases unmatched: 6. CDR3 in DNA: TGTGCCAGCAGCTCTATCGGGACAGGTACTGAAGCTTTCTTT. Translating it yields CASSSIGTGTEAFF.

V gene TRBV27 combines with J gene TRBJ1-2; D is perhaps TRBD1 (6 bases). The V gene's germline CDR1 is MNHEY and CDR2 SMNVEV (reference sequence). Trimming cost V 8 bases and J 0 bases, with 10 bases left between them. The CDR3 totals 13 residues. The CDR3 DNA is TGTGCCAGCGCGTCAGGGGCTAACTATGGCTACACCTTC. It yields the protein CASASGANYGYTF.

The DNA of the CDR3 is TGTGCCAGCAGCTTGGGACAGAAAGTTTTAAATGAGCAGTTCTTC. As protein: CASSLGQKVLNEQFF. The V call is TRBV7-9, the J call TRBJ2-1, with 7 nucleotides matching TRBD1. Trimming cost V 3 bases and J 7 bases; bases outside gene matches: 9. The CDR3 runs to 15 residues. The V gene's germline CDR1 is SEHNR and CDR2 FQNEAQ (reference sequence).

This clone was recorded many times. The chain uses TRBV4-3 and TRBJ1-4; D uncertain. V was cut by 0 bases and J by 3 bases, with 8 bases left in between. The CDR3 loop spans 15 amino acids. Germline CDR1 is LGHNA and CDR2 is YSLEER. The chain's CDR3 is CASSQDMRSNEKLFF. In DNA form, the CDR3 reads TGCGCCAGCAGCCAAGATATGCGGTCTAATGAAAAACTGTTTTTT.

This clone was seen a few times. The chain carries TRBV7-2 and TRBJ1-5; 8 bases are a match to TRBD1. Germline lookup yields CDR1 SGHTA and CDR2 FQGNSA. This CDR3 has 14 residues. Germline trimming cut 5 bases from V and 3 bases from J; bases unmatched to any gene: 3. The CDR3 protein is CASSQTGDNQPQHF. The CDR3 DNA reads TGTGCCAGCAGCCAGACAGGGGACAATCAGCCCCAGCATTTT.

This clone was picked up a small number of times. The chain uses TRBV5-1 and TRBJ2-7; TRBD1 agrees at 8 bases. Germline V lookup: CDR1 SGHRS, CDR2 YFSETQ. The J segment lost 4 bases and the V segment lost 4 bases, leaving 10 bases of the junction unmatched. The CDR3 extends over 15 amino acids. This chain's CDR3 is CASSIRTGPGYEQYF. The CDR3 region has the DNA TGCGCCAGCAGCATACGGACAGGGCCGGGATACGAGCAGTACTTC.

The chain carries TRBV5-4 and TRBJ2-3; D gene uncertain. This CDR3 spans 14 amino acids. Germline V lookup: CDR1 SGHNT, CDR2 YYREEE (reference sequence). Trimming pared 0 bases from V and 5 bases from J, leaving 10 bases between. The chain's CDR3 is CASSLAKGGDTQYF. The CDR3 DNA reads TGTGCCAGCAGCTTGGCCAAAGGTGGAGATACGCAGTATTTT.

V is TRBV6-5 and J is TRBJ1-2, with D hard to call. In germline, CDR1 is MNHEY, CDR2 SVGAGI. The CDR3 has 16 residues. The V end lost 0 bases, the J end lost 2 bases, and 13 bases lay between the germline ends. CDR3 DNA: TGTGCCAGCAGTTACTCGGCGGGGAGAGACAACTATGGCTACACCTTC. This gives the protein CASSYSAGRDNYGYTF.

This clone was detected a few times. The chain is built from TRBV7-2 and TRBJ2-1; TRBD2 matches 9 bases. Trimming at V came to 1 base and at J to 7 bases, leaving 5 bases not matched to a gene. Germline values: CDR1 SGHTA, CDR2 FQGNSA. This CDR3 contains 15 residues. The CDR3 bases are TGTGCCAGCAGCTTAGTTGCGGGAGGGGGGAATGAGCAGTTCTTC. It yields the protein CASSLVAGGGNEQFF. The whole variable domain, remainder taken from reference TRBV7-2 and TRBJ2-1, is GAGVSQSPSNKVTEKGKDVELRCDPISGHTALYWYRQSLGQGLEFLIYFQGNSAPDKSGLPSDRFSAERTGGSVSTLTIQRTQQEDSAVYLCASSLVAGGGNEQFFGPGTRLTVL.

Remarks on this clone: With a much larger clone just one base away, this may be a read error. CDR3 residues: CASSFDLNTEAFF. In nucleotides, the CDR3 is TGTGCCAGCAGCTTTGACCTGAACACTGAAGCTTTCTTT. V gene TRBV7-2 combines with J gene TRBJ1-1; D not resolved. The V end was cut by 3 bases, the J end by 0 bases, with 5 bases between. The CDR3 extends over 13 amino acids. Germline CDR1 is SGHTA and CDR2 is FQGNSA.

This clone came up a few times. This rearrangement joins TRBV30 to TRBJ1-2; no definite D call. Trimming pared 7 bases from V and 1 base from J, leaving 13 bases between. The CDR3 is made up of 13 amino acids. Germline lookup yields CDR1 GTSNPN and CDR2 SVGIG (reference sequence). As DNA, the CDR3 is TGTGCCTCGAGACGGTTGAATAACTATGGCTACACCTTC. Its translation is CASRRLNNYGYTF.

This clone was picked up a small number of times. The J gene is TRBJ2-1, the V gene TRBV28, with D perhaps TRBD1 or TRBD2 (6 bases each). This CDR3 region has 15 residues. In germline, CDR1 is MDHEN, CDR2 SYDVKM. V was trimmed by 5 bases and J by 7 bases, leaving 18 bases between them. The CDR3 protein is CASSASGGRRNEQFF. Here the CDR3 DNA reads TGTGCCAGCAGTGCCTCTGGGGGGCGTAGGAATGAGCAGTTCTTC.

The CDR3 bases are TGCGCCAGCAGCCAAGACCTACCGACGGGAAGGTACTATGGCTACACCTTC. It yields the protein CASSQDLPTGRYYGYTF. The chain recombines TRBV4-1 with TRBJ1-2; D remains ambiguous. The CDR3 loop spans 17 amino acids. V shed 0 bases and J shed 3 bases, with 17 bases lying between them. CDR1 and CDR2 (germline): MGHRA, YSYEKL.

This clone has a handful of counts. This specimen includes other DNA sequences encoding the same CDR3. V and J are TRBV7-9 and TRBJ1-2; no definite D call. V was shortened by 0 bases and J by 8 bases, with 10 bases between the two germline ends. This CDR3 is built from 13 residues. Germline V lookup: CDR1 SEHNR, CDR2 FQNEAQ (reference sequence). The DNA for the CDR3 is TGTGCCAGCAGCTTAGCGGGAGCGGGAGGCTACACCTTC. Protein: CASSLAGAGGYTF.